This T cell receptor beta chain was identified during a study of cytomegalovirus exposure and HLA in healthy donors. The V gene lost 4 bases and the J gene lost 6 bases, with 19 bases spanning the gap. The CDR3 is 15 residues long. Germline V gene data show CDR1 as SGHNT and CDR2 as YYREEE (reference sequence). The PCR was carried out with 60 Vbeta primers and 13 Jbeta primers. Method: immunoSEQ multiplex PCR; TCRdb's copy keeps in-frame clones and lacks some. The table has around 140,000 clones, 65% to 80% seen once. Material: PBMCs. The J gene is TRBJ1-1, the V gene TRBV5-4; D perhaps matches TRBD1 (6 bases). The sequence came from a male donor in good health and CMV-seropositive. The DNA for the CDR3 is TGTGCCAGCAGCGCCAGGGGTTCCTCTTTTGCTGAAGCTTTCTTT. Protein product: CASSARGSSFAEAFF.